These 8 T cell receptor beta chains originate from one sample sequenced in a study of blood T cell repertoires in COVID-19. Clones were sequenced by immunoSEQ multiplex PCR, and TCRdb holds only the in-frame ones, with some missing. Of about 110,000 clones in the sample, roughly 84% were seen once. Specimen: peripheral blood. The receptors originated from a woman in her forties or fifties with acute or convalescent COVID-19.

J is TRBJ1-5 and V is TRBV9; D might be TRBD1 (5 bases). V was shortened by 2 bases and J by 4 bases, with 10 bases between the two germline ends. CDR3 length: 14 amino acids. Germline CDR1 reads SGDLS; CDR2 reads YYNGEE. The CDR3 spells CASSVTGRNQPQHF. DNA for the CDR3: TGTGCCAGCAGCGTTACAGGCCGGAATCAGCCCCAGCATTTT.

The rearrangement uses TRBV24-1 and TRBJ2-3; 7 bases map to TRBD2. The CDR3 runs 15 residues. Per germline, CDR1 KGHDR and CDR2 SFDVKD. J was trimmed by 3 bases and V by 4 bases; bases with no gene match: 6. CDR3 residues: CATSDPGLGTDTQYF. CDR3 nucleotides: TGTGCCACCAGTGACCCCGGACTAGGAACAGATACGCAGTATTTT.

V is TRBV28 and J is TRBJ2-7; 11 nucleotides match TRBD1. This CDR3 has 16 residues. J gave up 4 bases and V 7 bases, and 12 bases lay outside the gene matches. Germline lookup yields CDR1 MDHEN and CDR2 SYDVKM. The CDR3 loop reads CASTPAGTGGEYEQYF. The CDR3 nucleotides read TGTGCCAGCACCCCTGCCGGGACAGGGGGGGAATACGAGCAGTACTTC.

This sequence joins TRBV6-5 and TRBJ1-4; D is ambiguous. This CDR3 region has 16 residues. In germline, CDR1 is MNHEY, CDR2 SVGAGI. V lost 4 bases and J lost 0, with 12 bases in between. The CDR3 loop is CASSSHKFATNEKLFF. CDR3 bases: TGTGCCAGCAGTTCCCACAAATTTGCAACTAATGAAAAACTGTTTTTT.

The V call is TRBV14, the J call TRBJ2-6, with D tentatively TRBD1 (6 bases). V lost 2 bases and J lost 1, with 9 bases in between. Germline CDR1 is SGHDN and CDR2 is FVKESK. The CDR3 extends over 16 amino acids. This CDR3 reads CASSQTTGSGANVLTF. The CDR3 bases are TGTGCCAGCAGCCAAACCACAGGGTCTGGGGCCAACGTCCTGACTTTC.

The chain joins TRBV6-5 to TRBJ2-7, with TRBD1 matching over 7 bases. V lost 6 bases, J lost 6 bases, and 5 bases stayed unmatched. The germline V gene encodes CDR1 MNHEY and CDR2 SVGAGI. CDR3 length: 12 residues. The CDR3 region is CASSLQGSEQYF. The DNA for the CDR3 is TGTGCCAGCAGCTTACAGGGGAGCGAGCAGTACTTC.

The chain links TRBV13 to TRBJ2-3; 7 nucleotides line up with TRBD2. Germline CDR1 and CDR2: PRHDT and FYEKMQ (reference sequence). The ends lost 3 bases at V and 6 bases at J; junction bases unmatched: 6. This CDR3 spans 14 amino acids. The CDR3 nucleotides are TGTGCCAGCAGCTTCAGCGGGGCCTATGATACGCAGTATTTT. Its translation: CASSFSGAYDTQYF. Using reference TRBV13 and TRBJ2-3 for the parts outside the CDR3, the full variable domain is AAGVIQSPRHLIKEKRETATLKCYPIPRHDTVYWYQQGPGQDPQFLISFYEKMQSDKGSIPDRFSAQQFSDYHSELNMSSLELGDSALYFCASSFSGAYDTQYFGPGTRLTVL.

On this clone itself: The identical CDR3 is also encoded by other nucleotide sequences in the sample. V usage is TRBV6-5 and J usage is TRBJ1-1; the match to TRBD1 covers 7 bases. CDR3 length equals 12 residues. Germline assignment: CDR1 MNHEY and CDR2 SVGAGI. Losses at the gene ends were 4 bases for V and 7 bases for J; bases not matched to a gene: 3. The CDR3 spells CASSSRTGEAFF. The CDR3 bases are TGTGCCAGCAGTTCGCGGACAGGTGAAGCTTTCTTT.